This T cell receptor beta chain was sequenced for a study of cytomegalovirus exposure and HLA in healthy donors. Notes on the study in general: Some highly shared sequence variants likely arose as a pipeline artifact.

The V end was cut by 5 bases, the J end by 3 bases, with 11 bases between. Germline values: CDR1 SEHNR, CDR2 FQNEAQ (reference sequence). The CDR3 is 14 residues long. The PCR ran on 60 Vbeta and 13 Jbeta primers. The table came from immunoSEQ multiplex PCR; TCRdb's copy has only in-frame clones and leaves some out. The data show hundreds of thousands of clones, around 73% seen once. This clone was recorded once. Its antigen is unidentified. The sequence came from a male donor in good health and CMV-seronegative. The sample was PBMCs. J is TRBJ2-1 and V is TRBV7-9; possibly TRBD1 for D (6 bases). CDR3 DNA: TGTGCCAGCAGCCGTGGGACAAACTACAATGAGCAGTTCTTC. This translates into CASSRGTNYNEQFF.